This T cell receptor beta chain was identified during a study of blood T cell repertoires in COVID-19. Study-wide context: The study drew acute and convalescent COVID-19 samples from the United States, Italy and Spain. Sources were T cells, B-cell-depleted T cells, or PBMCs; the material itself was cDNA or gDNA.

Trimming took off 5 bases at V and 0 bases at J, with 11 bases between the two ends. The CDR3 runs to 15 residues. Germline V gives CDR1 MRHNA, CDR2 SNTAGT. Authors' data handling: Estimation of nucleated cell counts relied on the amplification of reference gene primers. Assay used: immunoSEQ multiplex PCR; TCRdb lists only in-frame clones, some missing. V and J calls and clone size are given by that table; D and trimming were obtained from the DNA. The data hold a few hundred thousand clones, with about 83% observed a single time. Sequencing was carried out using peripheral blood. This receptor was identified in a woman in her fifties or sixties with acute or convalescent COVID-19. This chain uses TRBV6-4 with TRBJ2-1; TRBD2 is a possible D gene (5 bases). The CDR3 nucleotides read TGTGCCAGCAGTATGACGGGGAGCTCCTACAATGAGCAGTTCTTC. This codes for CASSMTGSSYNEQFF.